This is a list of T cell receptor beta chains from one sample in a study of blood T cell repertoires in COVID-19. Some clones are missing from TCRdb's copy, which holds only in-frame ones; the method was immunoSEQ multiplex PCR. The top ten hold roughly a tenth of the sample, which has a few hundred thousand clones, approximately 88% seen once. Sequenced: peripheral blood. All receptors come from a woman aged 70 to 79 with COVID-19, enrolled during active disease. CDR3s include the opening cysteine and the closing phenylalanine or tryptophan. A D gene is named only where the DNA matches it firmly. Size is omitted from some rows. Given values are once, few, many or a class for expanded clones.

>TRBV28|TRBJ1-5|few|.
CASSPGNQPQHF
TGTGCCAGCAGCCCGGGTAATCAGCCCCAGCATTTT
>TRBV5-1|TRBJ2-1|.|.
CASSPPLDSSYNEQFF
TGCGCCAGCAGCCCCCCTCTGGACAGCTCCTACAATGAGCAGTTCTTC
>TRBV24-1|TRBJ2-5|.|TRBD2
CATSDPSGGPWETQYF
TGTGCCACCAGTGATCCCTCGGGGGGTCCCTGGGAGACCCAGTACTTC
>TRBV19|TRBJ1-2|.|.
CASSQQGRYGYTF
TGTGCCAGTTCCCAACAGGGCCGGTATGGCTACACCTTC
>TRBV5-1|TRBJ2-2|.|.
CASSLEGRNTGELFF
TGCGCCAGCAGCTTGGAGGGGCGGAACACCGGGGAGCTGTTTTTT
>TRBV19|TRBJ2-1|once|.
CASIIRTRTYNEQFF
TGTGCCAGTATCATCAGGACAAGGACCTACAATGAGCAGTTCTTC
>TRBV10-3|TRBJ1-6|.|TRBD1
CAISPAKRTGISPLHF
TGTGCCATCAGTCCAGCGAAAAGGACAGGGATTTCACCCCTCCACTTT
>TRBV9|TRBJ2-3|.|.
CASSVAPLERSPTDTQYF
TGTGCCAGCAGCGTAGCCCCACTGGAGCGGAGCCCCACAGATACGCAGTATTTT
>TRBV11-3|TRBJ1-1|.|.
CASSPNSATEAFF
TGTGCCAGCAGCCCGAACAGTGCGACTGAAGCTTTCTTT
>TRBV2|TRBJ1-1|.|.
CASSETGFAEAFF
TGTGCCAGCAGTGAAACAGGGTTCGCTGAAGCTTTCTTT
>TRBV7-9|TRBJ1-5|.|TRBD1
CASSQTGGNQPQHF
TGTGCCAGCAGCCAAACAGGGGGCAATCAGCCCCAGCATTTT
>TRBV30|TRBJ1-3|few|.
CAWIQGNTIYF
TGTGCCTGGATACAGGGAAACACCATATATTTT
>TRBV5-5|TRBJ2-5|once|TRBD1
CASSTVGQPQETQYF
TGTGCCAGCAGTACTGTGGGACAGCCCCAAGAGACCCAGTACTTC
>TRBV7-9|TRBJ1-6|.|.
CASSLVTTGDNSPLHF
TGTGCCAGCAGCTTAGTAACGACAGGAGATAATTCACCCCTCCACTTT
>TRBV4-2|TRBJ2-7|.|TRBD1
CASSQDRGLGEQYF
TGTGCCAGCAGCCAGGACAGGGGGTTAGGCGAGCAGTACTTC
>TRBV6-1|TRBJ2-1|few|.
CASSELPRQYNEQFF
TGTGCCAGCAGTGAATTACCGCGGCAATACAATGAGCAGTTCTTC
>TRBV5-4|TRBJ2-6|.|.
CASSFPGSGANVLTF
TGTGCCAGCAGCTTTCCCGGGTCCGGGGCCAACGTCCTGACTTTC
>TRBV4-3|TRBJ1-4|.|TRBD1
CASSPDRGDEKLFF
TGCGCCAGCAGCCCGGACAGGGGGGATGAAAAACTGTTTTTT
>TRBV3-1/TRBV3-2|TRBJ1-2|.|.
CATSGTSYGYTF
TGTGCCACTTCCGGGACAAGCTATGGCTACACCTTC
>TRBV2|TRBJ1-1|.|.
CASRLTENTEAFF
TGTGCCAGCAGATTAACAGAGAACACTGAAGCTTTCTTT
>TRBV7-2|TRBJ1-6|.|.
CASSLGVYNSPLHF
TGTGCCAGCAGCTTAGGAGTCTATAATTCACCCCTCCACTTT
>TRBV4-1|TRBJ1-1|few|TRBD1
CASSQVAGGNTEAFF
TGCGCCAGCAGCCAAGTAGCAGGGGGGAACACTGAAGCTTTCTTT
>TRBV24-1|TRBJ1-5|.|TRBD1
CATSGATGNQPQHF
TGTGCCACCAGTGGGGCGACAGGGAATCAGCCCCAGCATTTT
>TRBV19|TRBJ1-2|.|TRBD1
CASSGQGPEYGYTF
TGTGCCAGTAGTGGACAGGGCCCCGAATATGGCTACACCTTC
>TRBV6-1|TRBJ1-2|.|TRBD1
CASSEGQGLGYTF
TGTGCCAGCAGTGAGGGACAGGGGCTGGGGTACACCTTC
>TRBV19|TRBJ1-1|.|TRBD1
CASSIQGANTEAFF
TGTGCCAGTAGTATTCAGGGGGCGAACACTGAAGCTTTCTTT
>TRBV7-7|TRBJ2-7|.|TRBD2
CASSLGVSGTDYEQYF
TGTGCTAGCAGCTTAGGGGTCAGCGGGACTGACTACGAGCAGTACTTC
>TRBV5-1|TRBJ1-1|.|TRBD1
CASSGTGGAGRAEAFF
TGCGCCAGCAGCGGGACAGGGGGCGCAGGTAGGGCTGAAGCTTTCTTT
>TRBV18|TRBJ2-3|.|TRBD2
CASSPLTSGTADTQYF
TGTGCCAGCTCACCTCTCACTAGCGGGACCGCAGATACGCAGTATTTT
>TRBV29-1|TRBJ1-4|.|TRBD1
CSVALGQGNEKLFF
TGCAGCGTTGCGCTAGGACAGGGTAACGAAAAACTGTTTTTT
>TRBV21-1|TRBJ1-1|.|.
CASSKGQGGNTEAFF
TGTGCCAGCAGCAAAGGACAGGGGGGAAACACTGAAGCTTTCTTT
>TRBV7-7|TRBJ2-3|once|.
CASSPDGGGADTQYF
TGTGCTAGCAGTCCGGACGGAGGTGGAGCAGATACGCAGTATTTT
>TRBV6-5|TRBJ2-2|.|TRBD1
CASSIGTGTGELFF
TGTGCCAGCAGTATCGGGACAGGGACCGGGGAGCTGTTTTTT
>TRBV30|TRBJ1-4|once|TRBD1
CAWGTGDEKLFF
TGTGCCTGGGGGACAGGAGATGAAAAACTGTTTTTT
>TRBV20-1|TRBJ2-2|.|.
CSALRTGELFF
TGCAGTGCTCTTAGAACCGGGGAGCTGTTTTTT
>TRBV7-8|TRBJ2-1|.|.
CASSLDTEQFF
TGTGCCAGCAGCCTGGACACCGAGCAGTTCTTC
>TRBV7-9|TRBJ2-7|.|TRBD1
CASSIGTDWQYF
TGTGCCAGCAGCATCGGGACAGATTGGCAGTACTTC
>TRBV2|TRBJ1-6|.|.
CASTQDYNSPLHF
TGTGCCAGCACCCAGGACTATAATTCACCCCTCCACTTT
>TRBV12-3/TRBV12-4|TRBJ2-7|once|.
CASSLVSLEQYF
TGTGCCAGCAGTTTAGTATCACTCGAGCAGTACTTC
>TRBV28|TRBJ1-6|.|TRBD1
CASSLRQGASSPLHF
TGTGCCAGCAGTTTGAGGCAGGGGGCGAGTTCACCCCTCCACTTT
>TRBV2|TRBJ2-5|.|TRBD1
CASSVDRGRGETQYF
TGTGCCAGCAGTGTGGACAGGGGGCGAGGAGAGACCCAGTACTTC
>TRBV7-9|TRBJ1-6|.|.
CASSLPSSYNSPLHF
TGTGCCAGCAGTTTACCGAGCTCCTATAATTCACCCCTCCACTTT
>TRBV7-2|TRBJ1-3|.|.
CASSPSTGEASGNTIYF
TGTGCCAGCAGCCCTTCGACAGGAGAGGCGTCCGGAAACACCATATATTTT
>TRBV13|TRBJ2-5|.|.
CASSLVRGETQYF
TGTGCCAGCAGCTTAGTCCGGGGAGAGACCCAGTACTTC